Below, 31 T cell receptor beta chains from the same sample are listed, as sequenced in a study of long-term antiretroviral therapy in people with HIV. The libraries were made with immunoSEQ v3.0 at survey level. Only in-frame clones appear in the TCRdb table, and some are missing; sequencing was by immunoSEQ multiplex PCR. The sample lists 18,000 or so clones, around 91% occurring once. Sequencing used unsorted PBMCs, obtained 3 years after starting antiretroviral therapy. These receptors came from a man aged 50 to 60 with HIV.

The rearrangement uses TRBV5-1 and TRBJ1-3; no definite D call. From germline, CDR1 is SGHRS and CDR2 YFSETQ. This CDR3 contains 15 residues. V was pared by 4 bases and J by 0 bases, with 11 bases between. CDR3 DNA sequence: TGCGCCAGCAGCGCCGGACGCAGCTCTGGAAACACCATATATTTT. This codes for CASSAGRSSGNTIYF.

In this sample, this clone turned up once. The chain couples TRBV29-1 to TRBJ1-2; 7 nucleotides line up with TRBD1. The trim removed 6 bases at V and 7 bases at J, leaving 5 bases unmatched. Germline assignment: CDR1 SQVTM and CDR2 ANQGSEA. The CDR3 runs to 11 residues. CDR3 loop: CSVGTGAGYTF. CDR3 nucleotides: TGCAGCGTCGGAACAGGGGCTGGCTACACCTTC.

This clone was found once. CDR3 sequence (DNA): TGCAGCGTTGAAAGGGACACGGAATCCTACGAGCAGTACTTC. Encoded protein: CSVERDTESYEQYF. This chain links TRBV29-1 with TRBJ2-7; the D gene is possibly TRBD1 (6 bases). The CDR3 is 14 residues long. V gave up 2 bases and J gave up 1 base, with 12 bases separating them. CDR1 is SQVTM, CDR2 ANQGSEA, per germline.

V usage is TRBV30 and J usage is TRBJ1-2, with a weak D call TRBD1 (5 bases). Germline V gene lookup returns CDR1 GTSNPN and CDR2 SVGIG (reference sequence). Trimming left V 0 bases short and J 2 bases short, with 13 bases between. The CDR3 length is 15 residues. The chain's CDR3 is CAWSVDGGANYGYTF. The CDR3 bases are TGTGCCTGGAGTGTGGATGGAGGGGCCAACTATGGCTACACCTTC.

This chain uses TRBV6-1 with TRBJ2-1; 9 bases match TRBD1. The trim removed 2 bases at V and 3 bases at J, leaving 11 bases unmatched. CDR3 length: 18 residues. Looked up from germline, CDR1 is MNHNS and CDR2 is SASEGT. CDR3 in DNA: TGTGCCAGCAGTGAATACCCTACAGGGGGCGCGGTCTACAATGAGCAGTTCTTC. This encodes CASSEYPTGGAVYNEQFF.

This chain uses TRBV29-1 with TRBJ2-1, with 7 positions matching TRBD1. The CDR3 is made up of 17 amino acids. Germline CDR1 and CDR2: SQVTM and ANQGSEA. J was trimmed by 2 bases and V by 1 base; bases with no gene match: 11. DNA of the CDR3: TGCAGCGTTGAAGGGGACGCAGACAGGGCCCCCTACAATGAGCAGTTCTTC. This translates into CSVEGDADRAPYNEQFF.

The rearrangement uses TRBV5-1 and TRBJ1-1, with D hard to call. This CDR3 has 14 residues. CDR1 SGHRS and CDR2 YFSETQ come from the germline V gene. Trimming left V 0 bases short and J 1 base short, with 7 bases between. CDR3 amino acids: CASSLEAKNTEAFF. CDR3 DNA: TGCGCCAGCAGCTTGGAGGCAAAGAACACTGAAGCTTTCTTT. Using reference TRBV5-1 and TRBJ1-1 for the parts outside the CDR3, the full variable domain is KAGVTQTPRYLIKTRGQQVTLSCSPISGHRSVSWYQQTPGQGLQFLFEYFSETQRNKGNFPGRFSGRQFSNSRSEMNVSTLELGDSALYLCASSLEAKNTEAFFGQGTRLTVV.

V gene TRBV5-1 combines with J gene TRBJ2-7; 11 nucleotides match TRBD1. V lost 3 bases to trimming and J lost 5 bases; unmatched junction nucleotides: 4. CDR1 is SGHRS and CDR2 is YFSETQ in the germline V gene. This CDR3 is 14 amino acids long. The CDR3 nucleotides read TGCGCCAGCAGCTCCGGACAGGGGGCGAACGAGCAGTACTTC. It encodes CASSSGQGANEQYF.

The chain couples TRBV10-3 to TRBJ1-2; the D gene is possibly TRBD1 (5 bases). Trimming shortened V by 6 bases and J by 2 bases, and 13 bases separated the two germline ends. CDR1 and CDR2 from the germline V gene are ENHRY and SYGVKD. The CDR3 is made up of 14 amino acids. In DNA, the CDR3 is TGTGCCATCAGCCAGTTGGGGGAAAACTATGGCTACACCTTC. Protein product: CAISQLGENYGYTF.

This chain uses TRBV6-5 with TRBJ1-4; 7 nucleotides agree with TRBD1. The CDR3 has 15 amino acids. Germline CDR1 MNHEY, CDR2 SVGAGI. With 8 bases clipped from V and 8 bases from J, the junction kept 14 bases outside the gene matches. The CDR3 region has the DNA TGTGCCAGCGGTTCCCACAGGGGCCCGAGGGAAAAACTGTTTTTT. Translated: CASGSHRGPREKLFF.

This clone came up a few times. V gene TRBV21-1 combines with J gene TRBJ2-7; the DNA was not compared with TRBD1, the D call given in the table. TRBV21-1 is flagged as a pseudogene. The CDR3 sequence is 13 residues long. The CDR3 bases are TGTGCCAGCAGCAAAGTCCACAGGGGGTCGCCGTACTTC. The encoded protein is CASSKVHRGSPYF.

The genes are TRBV15 and TRBJ2-3; D gene uncertain. Trimming left V 3 bases short and J 2 bases short, with 0 bases between. Germline values: CDR1 LNHNV, CDR2 YYDKDF (reference sequence). This CDR3 comprises 11 residues. The chain's CDR3 is CATSSTDTQYF. For the CDR3, the DNA is TGTGCCACCAGCAGCACAGATACGCAGTATTTT.

The chain uses TRBV5-6 and TRBJ1-5; 9 bases line up with TRBD1. CDR3 size: 14 residues. Germline V gene lookup returns CDR1 SGHDT and CDR2 YYEEEE. Losses at the gene ends were 3 bases for V and 7 bases for J; bases not matched to a gene: 5. For the CDR3, the DNA is TGTGCCAGCAGCTCGGGACAGGGCGGCCAGCCCCAGCATTTT. It encodes CASSSGQGGQPQHF.

The gene calls are TRBV11-2 and TRBJ2-3, with D possibly TRBD1 on 5 matching bases. In germline, CDR1 is SGHAT, CDR2 FQNNGV. This CDR3 has 15 residues. Trimming left V 6 bases short and J 0 bases short, with 13 bases between. The CDR3 sequence is CASRLQAASTDTQYF. CDR3 nucleotides: TGTGCCAGCAGACTACAGGCGGCTAGCACAGATACGCAGTATTTT.

The genes are TRBV5-1 and TRBJ2-1; 11 bases fit TRBD2. J gave up 9 bases and V 2 bases, and 4 bases lay outside the gene matches. The CDR3 spans 14 residues. The V gene's germline CDR1 is SGHRS and CDR2 YFSETQ. The CDR3 here is CASSLLAGDVEQFF. The CDR3, as DNA: TGCGCCAGCAGCTTACTAGCGGGGGACGTTGAGCAGTTCTTC.

CDR3 amino acids: CASSWDRPSNQPQHF. DNA for the CDR3: TGTGCCAGCAGTTGGGACAGGCCTAGCAATCAGCCCCAGCATTTT. V usage is TRBV6-1 and J usage is TRBJ1-5, with 8 bases aligning to TRBD1. The germline gives CDR1 MNHNS, CDR2 SASEGT. The CDR3 is 15 amino acids. Trimming removed 5 bases from V and 0 bases from J; junction bases left unmatched: 3.

The chain employs TRBV6-1 and TRBJ2-2; 7 positions match TRBD2. Germline lookup yields CDR1 MNHNS and CDR2 SASEGT. V shed 0 bases and J 4 bases; nucleotides not matched to a gene: 5. The CDR3 sequence is 16 residues long. Here the CDR3 reads CASSEAGLPPTGELFF. As DNA, the CDR3 is TGTGCCAGCAGTGAAGCGGGACTACCCCCCACCGGGGAGCTGTTTTTT.

The chain couples TRBV5-1 to TRBJ2-7; 7 nucleotides align to TRBD2. Unmatched junction bases numbered 20, after V lost 1 base and J lost 1 base. Germline-derived CDR1 and CDR2 are SGHRS and YFSETQ. This CDR3 has 20 residues. The CDR3 sequence: CASSLSTNIRASGVSYEQYF. CDR3 coding DNA: TGCGCCAGCAGCTTGTCCACAAACATACGAGCTAGCGGAGTTTCCTACGAGCAGTACTTC.

The J gene is TRBJ2-1, the V gene TRBV6-5; D gene uncertain. V lost 5 bases and J 4 bases, leaving 15 bases between the germline ends. Germline CDR1 and CDR2: MNHEY and SVGAGI. The CDR3 spans 15 residues. CDR3 region: CASSGSGPSYNEQFF. DNA of the CDR3: TGTGCCAGCAGTGGATCGGGCCCCTCGTACAATGAGCAGTTCTTC.

The chain combines TRBV2 with TRBJ1-3; TRBD1 might be the D (6 bases). V lost 6 bases, J lost 0 bases, and 15 bases lay in between. The germline gives CDR1 SNHLY, CDR2 FYNNEI. The CDR3 loop spans 16 amino acids. In nucleotides, the CDR3 is TGTGCCAGCAGCCTCACGGACAGCCGCTCTGGAAACACCATATATTTT. This gives the protein CASSLTDSRSGNTIYF.

This clone was seen a handful of times. The CDR3 DNA follows: TGTGCCAGCAGCGCAGGACAGGGGACTACGCAGTATTTT. It is translated as CASSAGQGTTQYF. The rearrangement uses TRBV11-2 and TRBJ2-3, with TRBD1 identical over 9 bases. The CDR3 sequence is 13 residues long. V was pared by 5 bases and J by 8 bases, with 5 bases of the junction left unmatched. In germline, CDR1 is SGHAT, CDR2 FQNNGV. The full variable domain, in which reference TRBV11-2 and TRBJ2-3 provide the parts outside the CDR3, is EAGVAQSPRYKIIEKRQSVAFWCNPISGHATLYWYQQILGQGPKLLIQFQNNGVVDDSQLPKDRFSAERLKGVDSTLKIQPAKLEDSAVYLCASSAGQGTTQYFGPGTRLTVL.

The chain joins TRBV11-2 to TRBJ2-7; D remains ambiguous. The germline V and J ends were trimmed by 0 bases and 2 bases, with 5 bases remaining between them. Per germline, CDR1 SGHAT and CDR2 FQNNGV. The CDR3 totals 13 residues. This chain's CDR3 is CASSLEMPYEQYF. Written as DNA, the CDR3 is TGTGCCAGCAGCTTAGAGATGCCCTACGAGCAGTACTTC. The whole variable domain, remainder taken from reference TRBV11-2 and TRBJ2-7, is EAGVAQSPRYKIIEKRQSVAFWCNPISGHATLYWYQQILGQGPKLLIQFQNNGVVDDSQLPKDRFSAERLKGVDSTLKIQPAKLEDSAVYLCASSLEMPYEQYFGPGTRLTVT.

The chain joins TRBV10-2 to TRBJ2-2; D is perhaps TRBD2 (5 bases). This CDR3 region has 15 residues. The germline CDR1 and CDR2 sequences are WSHSY and SAAADI. The V end lost 3 bases, the J end lost 6 bases, and 14 bases lay between the germline ends. DNA of the CDR3: TGCGCCAGCAGTGAATGGGCCGGAGGCGCCGGGGAGCTGTTTTTT. Its translation is CASSEWAGGAGELFF.

V and J are TRBV2 and TRBJ1-6; D ambiguous. CDR3 length equals 15 residues. The germline CDR1 and CDR2 sequences are SNHLY and FYNNEI. V was pared by 5 bases and J by 0 bases, with 8 bases between. CDR3 sequence: CASSPWSSYNSPLHF. The CDR3, as DNA: TGTGCCAGCAGTCCCTGGAGCTCCTATAATTCACCCCTCCACTTT.

The chain carries TRBV5-6 and TRBJ1-1; unclear D gene. The CDR3 sequence is 15 residues long. Germline V gene data show CDR1 as SGHDT and CDR2 as YYEEEE. The ends were cut back, 0 bases at V and 1 base at J, with 10 bases in the middle. The CDR3, as DNA: TGTGCCAGCAGCTTGGTATTAGGTGGGAACACTGAAGCTTTCTTT. Encoded protein: CASSLVLGGNTEAFF.

The chain links TRBV5-4 to TRBJ2-2; 9 nucleotides align to TRBD2. CDR3 length: 15 residues. Germline values: CDR1 SGHNT, CDR2 YYREEE (reference sequence). V was clipped by 4 bases and J by 4 bases; unmatched bases: 5. CDR3 region: CASSPGRGGTGELFF. In DNA form, the CDR3 reads TGTGCCAGCAGCCCGGGGCGGGGGGGCACCGGGGAGCTGTTTTTT.

Here the CDR3 reads CASSYSNGVYDEQYF. CDR3 bases: TGTGCCAGCAGTTACTCGAACGGGGTTTACGACGAGCAGTACTTC. J is TRBJ2-7 and V is TRBV6-5; TRBD2 is a possible D gene (5 bases). Germline CDR1 reads MNHEY; CDR2 reads SVGAGI. The V end lost 0 bases, the J end lost 5 bases, and 14 bases lay between the germline ends. This CDR3 is built from 15 residues.

The gene calls are TRBV28 and TRBJ1-2; 10 positions agree with TRBD1. Trimming at V came to 4 bases and at J to 1 base, leaving 9 bases not matched to a gene. Germline V gene data show CDR1 as MDHEN and CDR2 as SYDVKM. The CDR3 totals 17 residues. CDR3 in DNA: TGTGCCAGCAGTTCTCCCCTCGGGGACAGGGGTAACTATGGCTACACCTTC. Amino acids: CASSSPLGDRGNYGYTF.

V is TRBV5-6 and J is TRBJ1-5, with unresolved D. This CDR3 has 17 residues. V lost 4 bases and J lost 1, with 18 bases in between. Germline V gene data show CDR1 as SGHDT and CDR2 as YYEEEE. The CDR3 region has the DNA TGTGCCAGCAGCGTTCGATCGAAGGACTCGAGCAATCAGCCCCAGCATTTT. The encoded protein is CASSVRSKDSSNQPQHF. Using reference TRBV5-6 and TRBJ1-5 for the parts outside the CDR3, the full variable domain is DAGVTQSPTHLIKTRGQQVTLRCSPKSGHDTVSWYQQALGQGPQFIFQYYEEEERQRGNFPDRFSGHQFPNYSSELNVNALLLGDSALYLCASSVRSKDSSNQPQHFGDGTRLSIL.

The chain has TRBV27 and TRBJ2-1; D could derive from TRBD1 or TRBD2 (5 bases each). With 8 bases removed from V and 6 bases from J, the gap between germline ends came to 14 bases. The germline gives CDR1 MNHEY, CDR2 SMNVEV (reference sequence). The CDR3 covers 13 residues. CDR3 region: CASRTGAVNEQFF. The CDR3 DNA reads as TGTGCCAGCCGTACCGGGGCAGTCAATGAGCAGTTCTTC.

The chain links TRBV11-2 to TRBJ2-3; 8 positions match TRBD2. Per the germline V gene, CDR1 is SGHAT and CDR2 is FQNNGV. J gave up 0 bases and V 5 bases, and 4 bases lay outside the gene matches. The CDR3 length is 15 residues. CDR3 in DNA: TGTGCCAGCAGCCAAATAGCGGGGAGCACAGATACGCAGTATTTT. It codes for CASSQIAGSTDTQYF.